The rows below give T cell receptor beta chains drawn from one sample of a study of metastatic and nonmetastatic thyroid tumors. TCRdb re-processed the PCR reads through MiXCR. The data hold tens of thousands of clones, with roughly 25% observed a single time. What was sequenced was blood. These receptors all come from a female donor with papillary thyroid cancer or a benign thyroid nodule (not recorded which). Some clones in this sample may be carry-over from other donors' samples. Each CDR3 is given with its conserved first and last residue. The D gene is left open where the match is weak. Part of the rows lack a size; the others show once, few, many or a class for expanded clones.

cdr3_aa	cdr3_nt	j_call	v_call	clone_size	d_call
CASSREGVAGYTF	TGTGCCAGCAGTCGAGAAGGGGTGGCTGGCTACACCTTC	TRBJ1-2	TRBV6-1	-	-
CSVDGGAVTDTQYF	TGCAGCGTTGACGGCGGGGCGGTTACAGATACGCAGTATTTT	TRBJ2-3	TRBV29-1	many	-
CASSRNQPQHF	TGTGCCAGCAGTCGCAATCAGCCCCAGCATTTT	TRBJ1-5	TRBV28	many	-
CASRPLGTGGSYEQYF	TGTGCCAGCAGACCTTTAGGGACAGGGGGCTCCTACGAGCAGTACTTC	TRBJ2-7	TRBV28	many	TRBD1
CASSQYPSGVGSYEQYF	TGTGCCAGCAGCCAGTACCCGAGCGGGGTTGGGTCCTACGAGCAGTACTTC	TRBJ2-7	TRBV4-2	-	TRBD2
CASSRQGATGANVLTF	TGTGCCAGCAGCCGTCAGGGGGCTACAGGGGCCAACGTCCTGACTTTC	TRBJ2-6	TRBV11-1	many	TRBD1
CASSPQSSTEQYF	TGTGCCAGCAGCCCCCAGTCCTCTACCGAGCAGTACTTC	TRBJ2-7	TRBV7-9	many	-
CASSYGTSDSYEQYF	TGCGCCAGCAGTTACGGGACTAGCGATTCCTACGAGCAGTACTTC	TRBJ2-7	TRBV5-1	-	TRBD2
CASSFGGGDTQYF	TGTGCCAGCAGCTTTGGGGGCGGAGATACGCAGTATTTT	TRBJ2-3	TRBV7-2	many	-
CSARVSPASNEQFF	TGCAGTGCTAGAGTCTCCCCAGCCAGCAATGAGCAGTTCTTC	TRBJ2-1	TRBV20-1	-	-
CASSGGTGVNNEQFF	TGTGCCAGTAGTGGGGGGACAGGGGTCAACAATGAGCAGTTCTTC	TRBJ2-1	TRBV19	few	TRBD1
CSARDQVANEGWEQYF	TGCAGTGCTAGAGATCAGGTTGCTAACGAGGGATGGGAGCAGTACTTC	TRBJ2-7	TRBV20-1	-	-
CASCPQQWVVGGELFF	TGTGCCAGCTGCCCCCAACAGTGGGTAGTTGGCGGGGAGCTGTTTTTT	TRBJ2-2	TRBV3-1	-	-
CASSSGGAVQETQYF	TGTGCCAGCAGTTCCGGTGGGGCGGTCCAAGAGACCCAGTACTTC	TRBJ2-5	TRBV28	many	-
CANTATMGYGYTF	TGTGCCAACACAGCGACCATGGGCTATGGCTACACCTTT	TRBJ1-2	TRBV6-1	few	-
CASSLVFQGMETQYF	TGCGCCAGCAGCTTGGTTTTTCAGGGGATGGAGACCCAGTACTTC	TRBJ2-5	TRBV5-1	many	-
CASSLLAEVEQFF	TGTGCCAGCAGTTTACTGGCTGAGGTTGAGCAGTTCTTC	TRBJ2-1	TRBV12-3/TRBV12-4	many	-
CASSLLEAGGPYEQYF	TGTGCCAGCAGCCTCCTCGAGGCGGGAGGGCCCTACGAGCAGTACTTC	TRBJ2-7	TRBV11-3	-	TRBD2
CASSTGYGYTF	TGTGCCAGCAGCACCGGTTATGGCTACACCTTC	TRBJ1-2	TRBV28	few	-
CASSSPSGRVAEQYF	TGTGCCAGCAGTTCACCCAGCGGGAGAGTGGCCGAGCAGTACTTC	TRBJ2-7	TRBV28	medium-sized	TRBD2
CASSREGKVAYNEPFF	TGTGCCAGCAGTAGAGAGGGGAAAGTGGCCTACAATGAGCCGTTCTTC	TRBJ2-1	TRBV11-2	-	-
CASSANSVWNTEAFF	TGTGCCAGCAGCGCTAATAGCGTCTGGAACACTGAAGCTTTCTTT	TRBJ1-1	TRBV14	many	-
CASSLEGPQTGELFF	TGCGCCAGCAGCTTGGAGGGACCCCAAACCGGGGAGCTGTTTTTT	TRBJ2-2	TRBV5-1	-	-
CASSRRVLSNYGYTF	TGTGCCAGTTCACGGAGGGTTCTGTCTAACTATGGCTACACCTTC	TRBJ1-2	TRBV5-6	-	-
CASSQDKKSPRHF	TGCGCCAGCAGCCAAGATAAGAAGTCCCCCCGCCACTTT	TRBJ1-6	TRBV4-1	-	-
CASRHPSTEAFF	TGTGCCAGCCGACACCCGAGCACTGAAGCTTTCTTT	TRBJ1-1	TRBV6-1	many	-
CASSSYEDKDYEQYF	TGTGCCAGCAGCTCCTACGAGGACAAAGATTACGAGCAGTACTTC	TRBJ2-7	TRBV11-2	medium-sized	-
CASSWDSYEQYF	TGTGCCAGCAGCTGGGACTCCTACGAGCAGTACTTC	TRBJ2-7	TRBV7-2	few	-
CASTLGTSGIGEQFF	TGTGCCAGCACTTTAGGGACTAGCGGGATAGGTGAGCAGTTCTTC	TRBJ2-1	TRBV6-1	many	TRBD2
CASSGVPYNEQFF	TGTGCCAGCAGTGGGGTACCCTACAATGAGCAGTTCTTC	TRBJ2-1	TRBV27	few	-
CASSRRGQIISYNEQFF	TGTGCCAGCAGTCGTCGGGGACAGATTATCTCCTACAATGAGCAGTTCTTC	TRBJ2-1	TRBV6-2/TRBV6-3	few	TRBD1
CASSQDWDEAFF	TGTGCCAGCAGCCAAGATTGGGATGAAGCTTTCTTT	TRBJ1-1	TRBV3-1	-	-
CASSLGQSYGYTF	TGTGCCAGCAGCTTGGGACAGTCCTATGGCTACACCTTC	TRBJ1-2	TRBV7-2	once	TRBD1
CASSRGNEQYF	TGTGCCAGCAGCCGAGGGAACGAGCAGTACTTC	TRBJ2-7	TRBV11-2	many	-
CSARWGSEPQYF	TGCAGTGCGAGGTGGGGTTCCGAGCCCCAGTACTTC	TRBJ2-5	TRBV20-1	-	-
CSARDKGLAGGLTDTQYF	TGCAGTGCTAGAGATAAAGGGCTAGCGGGGGGCCTCACAGATACGCAGTATTTT	TRBJ2-3	TRBV20-1	-	TRBD2
CASSVGDSSYNEQFF	TGTGCCAGCAGCGTAGGGGACTCCTCCTACAATGAGCAGTTCTTC	TRBJ2-1	TRBV9	many	-
CASKVMGTGELFF	TGTGCCAGCAAAGTCATGGGCACCGGGGAGCTGTTTTTT	TRBJ2-2	TRBV6-1	-	-
CSALNRANTEAFF	TGCAGTGCTCTTAACAGGGCGAACACTGAAGCTTTCTTT	TRBJ1-1	TRBV20-1	-	-
CASSLGGGFDGYTF	TGTGCCAGCTCGCTAGGGGGCGGCTTTGATGGCTACACCTTC	TRBJ1-2	TRBV18	many	TRBD1
CASSAGTGTYEQYF	TGCGCCAGCAGTGCCGGGACAGGCACCTACGAGCAGTACTTC	TRBJ2-7	TRBV5-1	many	TRBD1
CASSQNTGGYEQYF	TGCGCCAGCAGCCAGAACACGGGGGGCTACGAGCAGTACTTC	TRBJ2-7	TRBV5-1	-	TRBD2
CASSIERTGSPLHF	TGTGCCAGCAGTATCGAAAGAACGGGGTCACCCCTCCACTTT	TRBJ1-6	TRBV6-5	-	-
CASSSRTGGSREQYF	TGTGCCAGCAGCTCTAGGACAGGGGGCTCGCGGGAGCAGTACTTC	TRBJ2-7	TRBV7-2	many	TRBD1
CASSLSYQTTEAFF	TGTGCCAGCAGTTTATCGTACCAAACCACTGAAGCTTTCTTT	TRBJ1-1	TRBV27	many	-
CASSLFGQQLNSGNTIYF	TGTGCCAGCAGTTTATTTGGACAGCAGCTAAACTCTGGAAACACCATATATTTT	TRBJ1-3	TRBV7-8	medium-sized	-
CASSYLEELFF	TGTGCCAGCAGTTACTTGGAGGAGCTGTTTTTT	TRBJ2-2	TRBV6-2/TRBV6-3	few	-
CASSQGTGNSPLHF	TGCGCCAGCAGCCAAGGGACGGGAAATTCACCCCTCCACTTT	TRBJ1-6	TRBV4-3	many	-
CASSTGVCQPQHF	TGTGCCAGCAGTACAGGGGTCTGTCAGCCCCAGCATTTT	TRBJ1-5	TRBV6-1	few	TRBD1
CASREGGRNTGELFF	TGTGCCAGTAGGGAGGGGGGACGGAACACCGGGGAGCTGTTTTTT	TRBJ2-2	TRBV19	few	-
CASIGTTCLEQYF	TGTGCCAGCATTGGGACTACTTGCCTCGAGCAGTACTTC	TRBJ2-7	TRBV6-4	many	TRBD2
CASGQGHSGVQYF	TGTGCTAGCGGCCAAGGACACTCAGGGGTGCAGTACTTC	TRBJ2-7	TRBV7-7	many	-
CASSTGQVNTDAFF	TGTGCCAGCAGTACGGGTCAAGTGAACACTGATGCTTTCTTT	TRBJ1-1	TRBV7-2	-	-